This TCR beta chain emerged from a study of T cell responses to AZD1222 COVID-19 vaccine. Turning to this clone: Its cognate antigen is unknown.

V shed 2 bases, J shed 7 bases, and the junction held 11 bases outside the gene matches. The CDR3 consists of 15 residues. Germline V gene sequence: CDR1 MNHEY, CDR2 SVGAGI. General study findings and limits: Nearly half of the spike-specific TCRs reportedly recognize variant regions that carry no mutations. Most donors were white British, females outnumbered males, and clonal diversity was possibly underestimated.

Produced via immunoSEQ multiplex PCR; TCRdb's table is partial and in-frame only. The sample shows roughly 140,000 clones, 90% of them seen only once. The chain links TRBV6-5 to TRBJ2-7, with 7 positions matching TRBD2. Sequencing was performed on peripheral blood, taken on day 0 of AZD1222 vaccination. This clonotype was obtained from an adult in good health. The CDR3 loop is CASSYRREGRGEQYF. The CDR3 DNA sequence: TGTGCCAGCAGTTACAGGAGGGAGGGCCGGGGGGAGCAGTACTTC.